This TCR beta chain was observed in a study of T cell responses to AZD1222 COVID-19 vaccine. This CDR3 spans 20 amino acids. Sequencing was performed with immunoSEQ multiplex PCR; in TCRdb, only in-frame clones are kept and a portion is missing. The sample includes 65,000 to 80,000 clones, about 92% seen only once; the top ten take more than 4%. This TCR was sampled from an adult in good health. The rearrangement links TRBV12-1 to TRBJ1-5; the table's D call TRBD1 went unverified against the DNA. TRBV12-1 constitutes a pseudogene. The specimen comprised peripheral blood, sampled on day 0 of AZD1222 vaccination. The CDR3 sequence is CASSFRDRRKGVNSNQPQHF. The CDR3 nucleotides are TGTGCCAGCAGCTTCCGGGACAGGAGAAAGGGCGTGAATAGCAATCAGCCCCAGCATTTT.